Presented here are 26 T cell receptor beta chains from one specimen sequenced in a study of OX40 agonist ivuxolimab in advanced cancers. Clones were read by immunoSEQ multiplex PCR, and TCRdb kept only the in-frame ones, dropping some. The table includes tens of thousands of clones, around nine tenths detected once. The sample consisted of CD4+ or CD8+ T cells sorted from blood, taken in a trial of the OX40 agonist ivuxolimab. The receptors were gathered from an adult with an advanced solid tumor such as melanoma, head and neck, liver or kidney cancer.

Only a few counts were recorded for this clone. J is TRBJ2-5 and V is TRBV27, with a weak D call TRBD1 (6 bases). Germline values: CDR1 MNHEY, CDR2 SMNVEV (reference sequence). CDR3 length equals 16 residues. V gave up 7 bases and J gave up 1 base, with 19 bases separating them. For the CDR3, the DNA is TGTGCCAGCATACCCCTTCTCCAGGGGCCCCAAGAGACCCAGTACTTC. The encoded protein is CASIPLLQGPQETQYF.

This clone was detected only a few times. The rearrangement links TRBV4-2 to TRBJ2-7; D is perhaps TRBD2 (5 bases). Germline V gene data show CDR1 as LGHNA and CDR2 as YNFKEQ. CDR3 size: 16 residues. V lost 0 bases and J 2 bases, leaving 14 bases between the germline ends. In DNA form, the CDR3 reads TGTGCCAGCAGCCAAGATCGGGGTGCGGTGGCCTACGAGCAGTACTTC. Residues: CASSQDRGAVAYEQYF.

The chain is built from TRBV12-5 and TRBJ2-7; D is perhaps TRBD1 (6 bases). CDR1 LGHNT and CDR2 FRNRAP come from the germline V gene. This CDR3 is built from 15 residues. Trimming cost V 1 base and J 1 base, with 11 bases left between them. The DNA for the CDR3 is TGTGCTAGTGGTTTGGACAGGGTGGGGTCCTACGAGCAGTACTTC. This sequence encodes CASGLDRVGSYEQYF.

This chain links TRBV7-3 with TRBJ2-1; D is tentatively TRBD1 or TRBD2 (5 bases each). Germline V CDR1 and CDR2: SGHTA, FQGTGA. The CDR3 totals 13 residues. Trimming left V 2 bases short and J 6 bases short, with 8 bases between. CDR3 sequence reads: CASSLQGANEQFF. The CDR3 DNA is TGTGCCAGCAGCTTACAGGGAGCCAATGAGCAGTTCTTC.

The chain recombines TRBV10-3 with TRBJ1-1, with D uncertain. V dropped 0 bases and J dropped 4 bases, with 12 bases sitting between them. Germline assignment: CDR1 ENHRY and CDR2 SYGVKD. The CDR3 loop spans 15 amino acids. For the CDR3, the DNA is TGTGCCATCAGTGAGTCTGGGGTAGCGGGCACTGAAGCTTTCTTT. The encoded protein is CAISESGVAGTEAFF.

This chain joins TRBV19 and TRBJ2-3; 9 bases align to TRBD2. This CDR3 region has 18 residues. Germline CDR1 is LNHDA and CDR2 is SQIVND (reference sequence). The V gene end was trimmed by 5 bases and the J gene end by 0 bases; junction bases not matched to a gene: 12. The CDR3 sequence is CASSHPGLAAISTDTQYF. In DNA, the CDR3 is TGTGCCAGTAGTCACCCGGGACTAGCAGCGATTAGCACAGATACGCAGTATTTT.

Regarding this clone: Mismatch with germline at one junction end may stem from a read error. J is TRBJ2-1 and V is TRBV29-1, with unresolved D. CDR1 is SQVTM, CDR2 ANQGSEA, per germline. The CDR3 loop spans 12 amino acids. This CDR3 is CSVEDLGNAQFF. CDR3 bases: TGCAGCGTTGAAGATCTGGGAAATGCGCAGTTCTTC.

Notes on this clone: The sample has other DNA sequences that encode this CDR3 too. The chain couples TRBV13 to TRBJ2-3, with 8 nucleotides matching TRBD2. V shed 3 bases, J shed 5 bases, and the junction held 16 bases outside the gene matches. The CDR3 extends over 18 amino acids. Germline V gene data show CDR1 as PRHDT and CDR2 as FYEKMQ (reference sequence). CDR3: CASSFGTSGRRVGDTQYF. The CDR3 bases are TGTGCCAGCAGCTTTGGGACTAGTGGGCGACGTGTAGGAGATACGCAGTATTTT.

The chain links TRBV19 to TRBJ1-1; the match to TRBD1 covers 7 bases. The CDR3 sequence is 13 residues long. CDR1 and CDR2 from the germline V gene are LNHDA and SQIVND (reference sequence). V lost 8 bases to trimming and J lost 7 bases; unmatched junction nucleotides: 10. CDR3 residues: CASLISGTVEAFF. CDR3 DNA: TGTGCCAGTCTAATCAGCGGGACAGTTGAAGCTTTCTTT.

The J gene is TRBJ2-3, the V gene TRBV19; no reliable D call. Trimming shortened V by 7 bases and J by 2 bases, and 16 bases separated the two germline ends. Germline V lookup: CDR1 LNHDA, CDR2 SQIVND (reference sequence). This CDR3 is built from 15 residues. The CDR3: CASNPDVGLTDTQYF. CDR3 nucleotide sequence: TGTGCCAGTAATCCGGACGTTGGCCTCACAGATACGCAGTATTTT.

A note on this clone: The junction does not match germline at one end; this may be a read error. This rearrangement joins TRBV10-2 to TRBJ2-3; TRBD2 matches 9 bases. The CDR3 extends over 12 amino acids. The germline gives CDR1 WSHSY, CDR2 SAAADI. CDR3 residues: CASNQVGLALNF. The CDR3 DNA follows: TGCGCCAGCAACCAAGTGGGACTAGCCCTTAATTTT.

The V call is TRBV19, the J call TRBJ2-7, with TRBD2 identical over 12 bases. The CDR3 has 15 amino acids. V was clipped by 5 bases and J by 6 bases; unmatched bases: 8. Germline V gene lookup returns CDR1 LNHDA and CDR2 SQIVND (reference sequence). CDR3 DNA: TGTGCCAGTAGTGAAACTAGCGGGAGGCGTGTCGAGCAGTACTTC. Its protein is CASSETSGRRVEQYF.

The genes are TRBV18 and TRBJ2-2; TRBD1 matches at 8 bases. This CDR3 spans 17 amino acids. V trimming: 2 bases; J trimming: 2 bases; junction bases outside the gene matches: 7. Germline-derived CDR1 and CDR2 are KGHSH and LQKENI. CDR3 nucleotides: TGTGCCAGCTCACCAGGTGTCGGGACAGGCAACACCGGGGAGCTGTTTTTT. It codes for CASSPGVGTGNTGELFF.

The chain has TRBV6-1 and TRBJ2-1; 7 nucleotides agree with TRBD2. This CDR3 is 15 amino acids long. CDR1 is MNHNS and CDR2 is SASEGT in the germline V gene. V was pared by 4 bases and J by 0 bases, with 3 bases of the junction left unmatched. The CDR3 DNA follows: TGTGCCAGCAGTGCTAGCGGAGGCTCCTACAATGAGCAGTTCTTC. Translated, it gives CASSASGGSYNEQFF.

The chain has TRBV25-1 and TRBJ2-3; 7 positions match TRBD1. V gave up 5 bases and J gave up 2 bases; unmatched junction bases: 7. Germline V CDR1 and CDR2: MGHDK, SYGVNS. This CDR3 contains 15 residues. The CDR3 loop is CASSNYRGNTDTQYF. DNA for the CDR3: TGTGCCAGCAGTAATTACAGGGGAAACACAGATACGCAGTATTTT.

The chain has TRBV7-3 and TRBJ2-3; weak D call: TRBD1 (5 bases). CDR3 length: 15 amino acids. Deletions cut 2 bases from V and 3 bases from J, with 12 bases between. Germline CDR1 SGHTA, CDR2 FQGTGA. The chain's CDR3 is CASSLPGSPTDTQYF. CDR3 nucleotide sequence: TGTGCCAGCAGCTTACCAGGGTCACCGACAGATACGCAGTATTTT.

The chain joins TRBV2 to TRBJ2-5; TRBD1 matches at 10 bases. V was pared by 3 bases and J by 5 bases, with 9 bases of the junction left unmatched. Germline V CDR1 and CDR2: SNHLY, FYNNEI. The length of the CDR3 is 16 residues. The CDR3 bases are TGTGCCAGCAGTGAGCCCGGGACAGGGGCCGGGGAGACCCAGTACTTC. Its protein is CASSEPGTGAGETQYF.

The CDR3 nucleotides read TGTGCCAGCACCGAACCGGGACAGCTGAACACTGAAGCTTTCTTT. It encodes CASTEPGQLNTEAFF. The rearrangement joins TRBV6-6 to TRBJ1-1; TRBD1 aligns across 7 bases. The CDR3 is 15 residues long. Germline CDR1 and CDR2: MNHNY and SVGAGI (reference sequence). Trimming at V came to 7 bases and at J to 0 bases, leaving 8 bases not matched to a gene.

This chain uses TRBV7-7 with TRBJ2-1, with a weak D call TRBD2 (5 bases). The length of the CDR3 is 13 residues. Germline loops: CDR1 SSHAT, CDR2 FNYEAQ (reference sequence). The V gene lost 4 bases and the J gene lost 9 bases, with 13 bases spanning the gap. The CDR3 loop is CASSSLPRGEQFF. CDR3 sequence (DNA): TGTGCCAGCAGCTCTCTCCCACGGGGTGAGCAGTTCTTC.

The rearrangement joins TRBV5-5 to TRBJ2-5; weak D call: TRBD1 (7 bases). Germline V CDR1 and CDR2: SGHKS, YYEKEE (reference sequence). This CDR3 is 14 amino acids long. Deletions cut 0 bases from V and 5 bases from J, with 11 bases between. The CDR3 loop is CASSLGAGGETQYF. In DNA, the CDR3 is TGTGCCAGCAGCTTGGGTGCAGGGGGGGAGACCCAGTACTTC.

The chain recombines TRBV21-1 with TRBJ2-1; the D segment call TRBD2 is taken from the table without a DNA check. TRBV21-1 is a pseudogene locus. CDR3 length equals 16 residues. The CDR3 loop is CASSKVGRALYNEQFF. In DNA form, the CDR3 reads TGTGCCAGCAGCAAAGTCGGGAGAGCCCTCTACAATGAGCAGTTCTTC.

The chain uses TRBV28 and TRBJ2-1; D is unresolved. CDR1 and CDR2 (germline): MDHEN, SYDVKM. CDR3 length equals 12 residues. Trimming took off 7 bases at V and 7 bases at J, with 11 bases between the two ends. CDR3 in DNA: TGTGCCAGCACCATAGTAGGGAATGAGCAGTTCTTC. Its protein is CASTIVGNEQFF.

This clone was seen more than once but under ten times. The gene calls are TRBV4-1 and TRBJ2-1; D is undetermined. Germline lookup yields CDR1 MGHRA and CDR2 YSYEKL. This CDR3 has 18 residues. V dropped 1 base and J dropped 4 bases, with 20 bases sitting between them. For the CDR3, the DNA is TGCGCCAGCAGCCAAGGGCCCCTTCGGCAGACCACTTACAATGAGCAGTTCTTC. Residues: CASSQGPLRQTTYNEQFF.

CDR3 loop: CASRPTGGLDTQYF. CDR3 DNA: TGTGCCAGCAGACCAACAGGGGGCTTAGATACGCAGTATTTT. The rearrangement joins TRBV27 to TRBJ2-3; TRBD1 agrees at 9 bases. This CDR3 contains 14 residues. V lost 6 bases, J lost 5 bases, and 6 bases stayed unmatched. CDR1 and CDR2 (germline): MNHEY, SMNVEV (reference sequence).

For the CDR3, the DNA is TGTGCCAGCAGTCTATCGGGAATTTCGACCTACGAGCAGTACTTC. Translation: CASSLSGISTYEQYF. The chain uses TRBV28 and TRBJ2-7; the D gene is possibly TRBD2 (5 bases). Germline CDR1 MDHEN, CDR2 SYDVKM. The CDR3 runs to 15 residues. V lost 5 bases and J lost 2, with 16 bases in between.

This chain joins TRBV4-1 and TRBJ2-7; 10 bases fit TRBD2. Looked up from germline, CDR1 is MGHRA and CDR2 is YSYEKL. This CDR3 is built from 15 residues. V shed 3 bases, J shed 4 bases, and the junction held 6 bases outside the gene matches. The CDR3, as DNA: TGCGCCAGCAGCCATTTAAGCGGGAGGGCGTACGAGCAGTACTTC. Protein product: CASSHLSGRAYEQYF.